These 25 T cell receptor beta chains originate from one sample sequenced in a study of identical twins (dated by TCRdb to 2016 to 2017). Libraries were built with 5' RACE. Sequencing relied on an Illumina HiSeq 2000. TCRdb trimmed the raw reads at Q25, called clones with MiXCR and kept productive beta chains. Here each entry gathers all rows of one CDR3 protein and keeps the most common genes and DNA. The table for this sample lists 1.5 million to 2 million distinct CDR3 sequences; roughly 35% of them were counted only once. The top ten clones comprise about 0.27% of the sample. The sample was cord blood. Receptor source: a newborn girl in good health.

The chain links TRBV27 to TRBJ2-5; a weak D match, TRBD1 (7 bases). Germline CDR1 and CDR2: MNHEY and SMNVEV (reference sequence). The CDR3 is made up of 15 amino acids. Trimming stripped 4 bases from V and 4 bases from J, with 16 bases between. The CDR3 reads CASSSYRGGVETQYF. Written as DNA, the CDR3 is TGTGCCAGCAGTTCCTACAGGGGAGGTGTAGAGACCCAGTACTTC.

The gene calls are TRBV20-1 and TRBJ1-3; a possible D gene is TRBD1 (6 bases). The V and J ends lost 5 bases and 1 base respectively, with 9 bases between them. The CDR3 is 13 amino acids. Germline loops: CDR1 DFQATT, CDR2 SNEGSKA (reference sequence). CDR3 sequence (DNA): TGCAGTGCTTCCCAGGGGTCTGGAAACACCATATATTTT. This translates into CSASQGSGNTIYF.

This clonotype was picked up a small number of times. The genes are TRBV21-1 and TRBJ1-6. TRBV21-1 counts as a pseudogene. CDR3 size: 14 residues. The CDR3 region is CASSKRALNSPLHF. CDR3 coding DNA: TGTGCCAGCAGCAAAAGGGCCCTGAATTCACCCCTCCACTTT.

This chain links TRBV10-3 with TRBJ2-3, with TRBD2 matching over 10 bases. Germline V lookup: CDR1 ENHRY, CDR2 SYGVKD. The CDR3 totals 18 residues. With V trimmed by 4 bases and J by 2 bases, 12 bases remained unmatched. CDR3 sequence: CAISGNSGGSTTTDTQYF. The CDR3 region has the DNA TGTGCCATCAGTGGAAATAGCGGGGGGTCTACTACCACAGATACGCAGTATTTT.

This clonotype showed up just a few times. V gene TRBV6-6 combines with J gene TRBJ2-5; D unclear. Germline assignment: CDR1 MNHNY and CDR2 SVGAGI (reference sequence). Trimming pared 7 bases from V and 2 bases from J, leaving 23 bases between. This CDR3 is built from 17 residues. CDR3 region: CASTRTPGPTTQETQYF. CDR3 nucleotides: TGTGCCAGCACTCGAACGCCGGGCCCCACAACACAAGAGACCCAGTACTTC.

This clonotype has just a few counts. The V call is TRBV27, the J call TRBJ1-4; D ambiguous. Trimming shortened V by 2 bases and J by 4 bases, and 8 bases separated the two germline ends. Germline CDR1 MNHEY, CDR2 SMNVEV (reference sequence). The CDR3 is made up of 14 amino acids. CDR3 protein: CASSLRAFNEKLFF. CDR3 coding DNA: TGTGCCAGCAGTTTAAGGGCCTTTAATGAAAAACTGTTTTTT.

This clonotype was detected ten times or more. This rearrangement joins TRBV29-1 to TRBJ1-2; D unclear. The V end lost 6 bases, the J end lost 3 bases, and 14 bases lay between the germline ends. CDR3 length: 13 residues. CDR1 is SQVTM, CDR2 ANQGSEA, per germline. The CDR3 DNA reads as TGCAGCGTCGACAAGGTCACTGACTATGGCTACACCTTC. The encoded protein is CSVDKVTDYGYTF.

In its sample, this clonotype was seen many times. This chain uses TRBV6-5 with TRBJ2-5, with a weak D call TRBD1 (6 bases). CDR3 size: 16 residues. Germline loops: CDR1 MNHEY, CDR2 SVGAGI. V was trimmed by 2 bases and J by 2 bases, leaving 15 bases between them. The chain's CDR3 is CASSYTPGHWQETQYF. The CDR3 nucleotides read TGTGCCAGCAGTTACACCCCGGGACATTGGCAAGAGACCCAGTACTTC.

In the case of this clonotype: Just one base apart from a much larger clone, this may be a read error. V is TRBV12-3 or TRBV12-4 and J is TRBJ1-2, with D unclear. This CDR3 is built from 14 residues. V lost 1 base and J 4 bases, leaving 10 bases between the germline ends. Here the CDR3 DNA reads TGTGCCAGCAGTTTAGGGATAGGGATCTATGGCTACACCTTC. The encoded protein is CASSLGIGIYGYTF.

This clonotype showed up just a few times. J is TRBJ2-4 and V is TRBV5-1; tentatively, D is TRBD1 or TRBD2 (5 bases each). CDR3 length: 13 residues. The V and J ends lost 5 bases and 4 bases respectively, with 10 bases between them. Germline CDR1 is SGHRS and CDR2 is YFSETQ. The CDR3 spells CASSRDGKNIQYF. CDR3 sequence (DNA): TGCGCCAGCAGTCGGGACGGAAAAAACATTCAGTACTTC.

This clonotype has just a few counts. The chain couples TRBV20-1 to TRBJ1-2; D unresolved. Germline V lookup: CDR1 DFQATT, CDR2 SNEGSKA (reference sequence). The CDR3 is 12 amino acids. V lost 5 bases and J 4 bases, leaving 11 bases between the germline ends. This CDR3 reads CSAPTVSYGYTF. In DNA, the CDR3 is TGCAGTGCTCCGACGGTTAGCTATGGCTACACCTTC.

Comments on this clonotype: It may be a read error: a sequence one base away is much more abundant. V usage is TRBV5-1 and J usage is TRBJ1-1; 7 bases are shared with TRBD1. The CDR3 covers 13 residues. V lost 5 bases, J lost 1 base, and 2 bases stayed unmatched. CDR1 SGHRS and CDR2 YFSETQ come from the germline V gene. CDR3 in amino acids: CASRWDRNTEAFF. In nucleotides, the CDR3 is TGCGCCAGCAGATGGGACAGGAACACTGAAGCTTTCTTT.

The chain carries TRBV28 and TRBJ2-7, with D hard to call. The germline V gene has CDR1 MDHEN and CDR2 SYDVKM. The CDR3 covers 14 residues. V lost 6 bases and J 2 bases, leaving 14 bases between the germline ends. CDR3 nucleotide sequence: TGTGCCAGCAGCCCTAAAACAGTTCCCTACGAGCAGTACTTC. Its protein product is CASSPKTVPYEQYF.

This clonotype has only a few counts. CDR3 sequence (DNA): TGTGCCAGCAGTGAAAGGGGTACAGGGTCGGGCTTAGAAGCTTTCTTT. Translating gives CASSERGTGSGLEAFF. The J gene is TRBJ1-1, the V gene TRBV2; maybe TRBD1 (6 bases). Germline values: CDR1 SNHLY, CDR2 FYNNEI. The CDR3 extends over 16 amino acids. Trimming shortened V by 2 bases and J by 8 bases, and 21 bases separated the two germline ends. Full variable domain (outside the CDR3, taken from reference TRBV2 and TRBJ1-1): EPEVTQTPSHQVTQMGQEVILRCVPISNHLYFYWYRQILGQKVEFLVSFYNNEISEKSEIFDDQFSVERPDGSNFTLKIRSTKLEDSAMYFCASSERGTGSGLEAFFGQGTRLTVV.

Turning to this clonotype: Compared with germline, one end of the junction differs, possibly owing to a read error. J is TRBJ2-6 and V is TRBV11-2, with a tentative D call TRBD1 (6 bases). Germline V gene data show CDR1 as SGHAT and CDR2 as FQNNGV. This CDR3 spans 16 amino acids. CDR3 DNA sequence: TGTGCCAGCAGCTTAGATGGACAGTCTGGGGCCAGCGTCCTGACTTTC. Amino acid sequence: CASSLDGQSGASVLTF. The variable domain in full, completed from reference TRBV11-2 and TRBJ2-6, reads EAGVAQSPRYKIIEKRQSVAFWCNPISGHATLYWYQQILGQGPKLLIQFQNNGVVDDSQLPKDRFSAERLKGVDSTLKIQPAKLEDSAVYLCASSLDGQSGASVLTFGAGSRLTVL.

This clonotype has only a few counts. The gene calls are TRBV25-1 and TRBJ2-7; 9 nucleotides match TRBD1. The CDR3 has 15 residues. Germline V lookup: CDR1 MGHDK, CDR2 SYGVNS. V lost 1 base and J lost 2; bases outside the gene matches: 3. CDR3 nucleotides: TGTGCCAGCAGTGAATGGGGACAGGGCCCCTACGAGCAGTACTTC. Its protein is CASSEWGQGPYEQYF.

The chain combines TRBV9 with TRBJ1-1; D gene ambiguous. The V end was cut by 3 bases, the J end by 4 bases, with 7 bases between. CDR3 length: 12 residues. CDR1 SGDLS and CDR2 YYNGEE come from the germline V gene. CDR3 region: CASSARSTEAFF. The CDR3 nucleotides read TGTGCCAGCAGCGCCCGGAGCACTGAAGCTTTCTTT.

The rearrangement joins TRBV20-1 to TRBJ2-7; TRBD2 matches 8 bases. V was clipped by 6 bases and J by 2 bases; unmatched bases: 12. The V gene's germline CDR1 is DFQATT and CDR2 SNEGSKA (reference sequence). The CDR3 contains 15 residues. The CDR3 DNA reads TGCAGTGCAAAGGTTCACGGGACTAGGGCCTACGAGCAGTACTTC. Protein product: CSAKVHGTRAYEQYF.

The chain uses TRBV9 and TRBJ2-3; 7 positions agree with TRBD2. The germline gives CDR1 SGDLS, CDR2 YYNGEE. This CDR3 region has 16 residues. J lost 0 bases, V lost 3 bases, and 7 bases had no gene match. CDR3 nucleotides: TGTGCCAGCAGCGCCGAACCGGGACTAAGCACAGATACGCAGTATTTT. This translates into CASSAEPGLSTDTQYF.

V and J are TRBV6-5 and TRBJ2-7; D is undetermined. Trimming removed 0 bases from V and 2 bases from J, with 8 bases in between. This CDR3 is 14 amino acids long. Germline V gene sequence: CDR1 MNHEY, CDR2 SVGAGI. CDR3 in amino acids: CASSYSRLTYEQYF. The CDR3 DNA follows: TGTGCCAGCAGTTACTCGAGACTGACCTACGAGCAGTACTTC.

A remark on this clonotype: Mismatch with germline at one junction end may stem from a read error. This sequence joins TRBV6-1 and TRBJ2-4, with 16 bases lining up with TRBD2. From germline, CDR1 is MNHNS and CDR2 SASEGT. The CDR3 consists of 19 residues. The CDR3 protein is CAGSPPGLAGGLGKNIQYF. In DNA form, the CDR3 reads TGTGCCGGCAGCCCTCCGGGACTAGCGGGAGGGCTGGGCAAAAACATTCAGTACTTC.

The gene calls are TRBV6-5 and TRBJ2-1; 7 positions match TRBD1. V lost 0 bases to trimming and J lost 15 bases; unmatched junction nucleotides: 11. CDR3 length: 14 residues. Germline V gives CDR1 MNHEY, CDR2 SVGAGI. This CDR3 is CASSYSSGQPRPFF. The CDR3 nucleotides are TGTGCCAGCAGTTACTCCTCGGGACAGCCTCGCCCGTTCTTC.

The chain is built from TRBV20-1 and TRBJ1-2, with 7 bases identical to TRBD1. CDR1 and CDR2 from the germline V gene are DFQATT and SNEGSKA (reference sequence). This CDR3 is built from 14 residues. The CDR3 DNA reads TGCAGAAGCTCGGGGGGCGACAGGGTCGGCGGCTACACCTTC. Translation gives CRSSGGDRVGGYTF.

This clonotype has a handful of counts. The genes are TRBV10-3 and TRBJ2-3, with D possibly TRBD2 on 6 matching bases. This CDR3 comprises 14 residues. Trimming shortened V by 0 bases and J by 4 bases, and 8 bases separated the two germline ends. Germline-derived CDR1 and CDR2 are ENHRY and SYGVKD. This CDR3 is CAISESAGPDTQYF. The CDR3 nucleotides read TGTGCCATCAGTGAGTCGGCGGGGCCAGATACGCAGTATTTT.

This clonotype has only one observation. The chain carries TRBV5-1 and TRBJ2-1; tentatively, D is TRBD2 (6 bases). The DNA end is more similar to TRBJ2-7, so the J call may be wrong. The CDR3 covers 18 residues. Per the germline V gene, CDR1 is SGHRS and CDR2 is YFSETQ. CDR3 DNA sequence: TGCGCCAGCAGCTTGGATCAGAGAGCGGGCGCGAACTACAATGAGCAGTACTTC. This codes for CASSLDQRAGANYNEQYF.